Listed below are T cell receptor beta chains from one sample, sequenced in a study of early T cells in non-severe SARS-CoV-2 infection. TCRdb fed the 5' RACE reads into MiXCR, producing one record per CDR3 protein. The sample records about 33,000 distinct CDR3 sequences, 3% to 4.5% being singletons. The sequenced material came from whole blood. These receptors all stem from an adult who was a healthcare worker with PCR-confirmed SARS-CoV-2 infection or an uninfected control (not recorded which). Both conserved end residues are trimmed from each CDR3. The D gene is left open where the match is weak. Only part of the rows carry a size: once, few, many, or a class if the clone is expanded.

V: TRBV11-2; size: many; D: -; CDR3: ASSLDRQETQY
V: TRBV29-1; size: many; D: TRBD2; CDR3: SALDPLAPFAEQF
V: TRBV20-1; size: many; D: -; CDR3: SARDRGVGANVLT
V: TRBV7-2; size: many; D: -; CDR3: ASSLSVTEAF
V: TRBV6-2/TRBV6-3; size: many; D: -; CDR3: ASSQAYEQF
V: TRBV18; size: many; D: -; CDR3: ASSPPGGGNQPQH
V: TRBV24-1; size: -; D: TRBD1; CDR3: ATSDGRTGSSTDTQY
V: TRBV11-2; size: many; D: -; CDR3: ASSLVPNEQF
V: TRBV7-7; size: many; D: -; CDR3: ASSLAAGFQETQY
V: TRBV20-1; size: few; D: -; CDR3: RPSHQGPHGYT
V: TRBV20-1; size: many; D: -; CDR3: SAPPKFANTGELF